This TCR beta chain is drawn from a study of T cells in Graves' hyperthyroidism and ophthalmopathy. Study in general: Peripheral blood was obtained at initial diagnosis, preceding any treatment.

In making diagnoses, clinical symptoms, serum thyroxine and TRAb, thyroid ultrasound and orbital computed tomography were all used. Of note for this clonotype: Its antigen is currently unknown.

Study-wide points: Most expanded thyroid clonotypes above 0.001 also appeared in blood. A model of 13 V-J features distinguished ophthalmopathy from stable hyperthyroidism.

Researchers took RNA transcripts and amplified the TCR beta CDR3 regions from them. Researchers ran a first-round RT-PCR on the TCR CDR3 using the HTBI primer set. TCRdb independently ran MiXCR on the multiplex PCR reads; one entry per CDR3 protein. The repertoire holds approximately 720,000 distinct CDR3 sequences, with under 20% as singletons. Germline V gene sequence: CDR1 MNHEY, CDR2 SMNVEV (reference sequence). J was trimmed by 1 base and V by 3 bases; bases with no gene match: 7. This CDR3 is built from 16 residues. This rearrangement joins TRBV27 to TRBJ2-5; TRBD2 matches 8 bases. Sequences were obtained from blood. This clonotype was obtained from a woman aged 45-65 years with Graves' hyperthyroidism that later progressed to Graves' ophthalmopathy. CDR3 DNA: TGTGCCAGCAGTTTGAGGAGCGGGGGTTTCCAAGAGACCCAGTACTTC. Translated: CASSLRSGGFQETQYF.